The T cell receptor (beta chain) under discussion was sequenced for a study of cytomegalovirus exposure and HLA in healthy donors (TCRdb year 2017). About the full investigation: An earlier analysis of 587 of the donors reported 276 Gb of sequence data and some 100 million unique TCR beta sequences from 150 million to 200 million T cells. An early release covering more than 500 HLA-typed donors comprised 250 to 350 gigabases of sequencing data and approximately 85 million unique TCR sequences. Among the approximately 430 genotyped donors, around 79% belonged to the genetic ancestry cluster associated with self-reported Caucasian donors. The study aimed to test whether signatures of past pathogen exposure could be identified by cataloging public T cell receptors. The study used immunosequencing to profile the T cell repertoires of approximately 650 subjects and linked those repertoires to cytomegalovirus serostatus. Besides the first cohort of 500 to 700 subjects, a separate validation cohort made up of roughly 130 different subjects was used. To predict cytomegalovirus infection status, the study brought together high-throughput TCR immunosequencing, statistical association of individual TCRs with disease status, and machine learning. A later analysis re-analyzed previously published TCR beta repertoires from 600 to 850 donors and added high-resolution HLA genotyping to study TCR occurrence patterns. The later analysis used no new phenotypic data to find candidate immune exposures, relying instead on TCR beta sequences and their occurrence across donors. To decide whether each TCR beta V gene segment behaved as functional or pseudogenic, an earlier analysis of 587 of the donors relied on high-throughput TCR beta sequencing. Donor age, sex, ethnicity and CMV serostatus were compiled alongside the repertoire data. A later genetic analysis took genome-wide SNP genotypes for about three fifths of the roughly 700 donors and used that subset as a discovery cohort. Every repertoire in the discovery cohort had been generated on one and the same sequencing platform. HLA typing covered class I and class II loci at four-digit resolution. The number of typed donors differed by locus: about 620-640 for A, B, C, DRB1 and DQB1; approximately 520 for DQA1; around 580 for DPA1; and about 450 for DPB1. A few DR-DQ haplotypes were treated as single units for association and clustering because of strong linkage in the cohort. Across 300 to 500 genotyped donors of the cohort, an average of approximately 240,000 unique TCR beta nucleotide sequences per donor were sequenced, and approximately 17% of those sequences were non-productive. Study-wide conclusions, independent of this receptor: Broadly in line with IMGT annotations, most TCR beta V segments showed up in productive rearrangements about 90% or about 30% of the time in an earlier analysis of a few hundred of the donors. Compared with the approximately 700-donor mean, donors in an Asian-associated ancestry cluster had fewer N-insertions in productive TCRs, according to a later genetic analysis. Presence/absence analyses assumed roughly uniform sequencing depth across donors, an assumption that may not hold. Linkage disequilibrium might explain the correlated functional status among segregating V segments, but an unknown experimental factor could not be excluded. The classifier was reported to diagnose cytomegalovirus status with high specificity and sensitivity in both the original cohort and the validation cohort. HLA typing was unavailable for some donors at each locus, so association tests used only the typed subset. In a later analysis, HLA-associated TCR beta chains were found to be more clonally expanded and to have lower generation probabilities than equally common non-associated chains. In a later analysis, TCR association rates were found to vary across HLA loci, with the most associated TCRs seen for DRB1 alleles and the fewest for HLA-C alleles. This cohort had only TCR beta chains sequenced, and the lack of alpha or paired-chain data limited which features could be detected. A later genetic analysis associated a missense DCLRE1C variant with V-gene and J-gene trimming of TCR beta chains, and an independent cohort replicated the association. The authors suggested that the approach could potentially be generalized to other disease states and immunological phenotypes. A later analysis found that most CMV-associated TCR beta chains appeared HLA-restricted, with HLA associations seemingly driven largely by CMV exposure. Most TCR sequences were observed very rarely across donors, whereas some public TCRs were present in many individuals. A total of 150 or so TCR beta chains were listed by the study as associated with cytomegalovirus. A further reported finding was that TCR beta sequences accurately predicted the HLA-A and HLA-B alleles for most subjects in the first cohort. In a later analysis, around 17,000 TCR beta sequences were associated with specific HLA alleles at a false discovery rate of 0.05. Because counts were too low, around 18 rarely observed V segments, including chromosome 9 orphons, were left out of the earlier analysis of a few hundred of the donors. CMV serostatus was the only immune exposure information available for the cohort. Several of the top co-occurrence clusters appeared to be linked to parvovirus B19, influenza, CMV and Epstein-Barr virus, according to a later analysis. Some IMGT-functional V segments, including TRBV6-2 and TRBV6-3, could not be distinguished by the 87-base-pair reads and were therefore excluded. A cluster of highly shared sequence variants was judged likely to be a technical artifact of the sequencing pipeline. A few of the identified cytomegalovirus-associated TCR beta chains were confirmed in vitro to be specific for cytomegalovirus antigens. When HLA alleles, especially DR and DQ, strongly co-occurred, attributing TCR associations to individual alleles was difficult.

Receptor libraries were prepared by the immunoSEQ multiplex PCR assay. For the multiplex PCR, a mixture combining 60 forward primers for TCR Vbeta segments and 13 reverse primers for TCR Jbeta segments was used. Amplification of the CDR3 region of rearranged TCR beta genes was performed with a multiplex PCR assay on genomic DNA. The amplified TCR beta libraries were sequenced on the Illumina HiSeq System as 87-base-pair reads. The authors' analysis ran thus. A later analysis counted some 80 million unique TCR beta chains across the 690 or so repertoires, and 9.5 million to 11 million of these chains were shared by at least two donors. To remove PCR and sequencing errors, raw reads were error-corrected and collapsed into unique sequences using a nearest-neighbor algorithm that merged closely related sequences. Alignment of CDR3 sequences to IMGT reference sequences was used to assign V, D and J gene segments. Each retained sequence needed at least a six-nucleotide match to both a V gene segment and a J gene segment. Rearrangements were classified as productive when the CDR3 lacked stop codons and remained in frame with V and J, and all other rearrangements were classified as non-productive. CDR3 was defined by IMGT convention, running from the second conserved V-encoded cysteine to the conserved J-encoded phenylalanine. In an earlier analysis of 587 of the donors, sequences lacking an unambiguous match to a single V gene segment were excluded. An earlier analysis of some 500 of the donors classified V segments as functional when productive rearrangements were above 56.7% and as segregating when the standard deviation between donors was above 5%. A statistical classification framework was developed to diagnose cytomegalovirus status using the catalog of TCR beta chain sequences. In a later analysis, TCR nucleotide sequences were compared against IMGT/GENE-DB human TR gene sequences so that V and J genes could be assigned. Using the TCRdist pipeline, a later analysis assigned CDR3 sequences along with most-parsimonious VDJ recombination scenarios. In a later analysis, every TCR beta chain was defined by the combination of its CDR3 amino acid sequence and its V-gene family, and reads without a unique V-gene family were dropped. A later analysis removed over 500 highly shared, low-generation-probability nucleotide sequences to deal with suspected cross-contamination and a sequencing artifact. In a later analysis, a clonal expansion index for each public chain was calculated from normalized within-repertoire ranks of inferred template counts. A later analysis computed generation probabilities with a VDJ recombination model fitted to out-of-frame rearrangements, and checked the results against IGoR. In a later analysis, hypergeometric tests were used to score TCR-TCR, TCR-HLA and TCR-CMV co-occurrence, with a repertoire-size bias correction applied to TCR pairs. In a later analysis, false discovery rates were estimated by permuting HLA or CMV assignments 20 times. In a later analysis, co-occurring TCRs were grouped using DBSCAN, with TCRdist sequence similarity added in when clustering inside HLA-allele-positive subsets. Repertoires with fewer than 30,000 or more than 120,000 public chains were left out of co-occurrence clustering, as were five repertoires with anomalous nucleotide sharing. The table was pulled from immuneACCESS by TCRdb, which kept in-frame rearrangements only. Such tables lose some clones; where checked, under half of the loss comes from unresolved V genes, and the rest has no known cause. V and J calls and clone size are as listed in that table; D and trimming were resolved from the DNA. The sample profile shows some 160,000 clones; approximately 82% of them were found once. Clones ranked in the top ten supply 8% to 10% of the sample.

As to this clone: Its antigen is still unknown. No base quality values were provided; no much bigger clone lies one nucleotide off.

Spanning cysteine to phenylalanine, the CDR3 consists of 15 amino acids. The entry retains the CDR3 DNA only, 45 bases that are in frame from base 1. CDR1 SEHNR and CDR2 FQNEAQ are derived from the germline V gene (reference sequence). At the junction V is shortened by 6 bases and J by 3 bases; bases outside the gene matches: 7. The cohort was made up of roughly 670 healthy bone marrow donors. Cohort members were all nominally healthy when sampled, although unrecorded immune exposures were likely present. The donor tested CMV seropositive and was one of the 289 seropositive cohort members. Each donor provided a peripheral blood sample, and peripheral blood mononuclear cells were used for TCR beta sequencing. The Qiagen DNeasy Blood Extraction Kit was used to extract genomic DNA from the blood cell samples.

The specimen was PBMCs. This sequence originates from a male donor in good health and CMV-seropositive. The chain couples TRBV7-9 to TRBJ2-7; the junction holds 11 bases that match TRBD1. The encoded CDR3 is CASSHTGTGGYEQYF. The DNA is TGTGCCAGCAGTCATACCGGGACAGGGGGCTACGAGCAGTACTTC. With all but the CDR3 taken from the reference TRBV7-9 and TRBJ2-7 genes, the full variable domain is: DTGVSQNPRHKITKRGQNVTFRCDPISEHNRLYWYRQTLGQGPEFLTYFQNEAQLEKSRLLSDRFSAERPKGSFSTLEIQRTEQGDSAMYLCASSHTGTGGYEQYFGPGTRLTVT.